The rows below give T cell receptor beta chains drawn from one sample of a study of blood T cell repertoires in COVID-19. Data came from immunoSEQ multiplex PCR; TCRdb stores just in-frame clones and leaves some out. The table records approximately 69,000 clones, 75% to 90% of them present only once. Material for sequencing was peripheral blood. These receptors came from a woman aged 80 or over with acute or convalescent COVID-19. CDR3s include the opening cysteine and the closing phenylalanine or tryptophan. Fields, in order: J gene, V gene, D gene, CDR3 protein, CDR3 DNA. D genes are given only for firm matches.

TRBJ2-7	TRBV29-1	TRBD1	CSAQGNPYEQYF	TGCAGCGCACAGGGGAACCCCTACGAGCAGTACTTC
TRBJ1-1	TRBV5-8	NA	CASSRLPLNTEAFF	TGTGCCAGCAGCCGCCTACCTTTGAACACTGAAGCTTTCTTT
TRBJ2-4	TRBV29-1	TRBD2	CSVRMRLAGEWIQYF	TGCAGCGTTCGAATGAGGCTAGCGGGAGAGTGGATTCAGTACTTC
TRBJ1-6	TRBV5-1	TRBD1	CASSREGTGNVDSPLHF	TGCGCCAGCAGCCGGGAGGGGACAGGGAATGTGGATTCACCCCTCCACTTT
TRBJ2-7	TRBV3-1/TRBV3-2	TRBD2	CASSQDRSSGRIYEQYF	TGTGCCAGCAGCCAAGATAGGTCTAGCGGGAGAATCTACGAGCAGTACTTC
TRBJ2-5	TRBV18	NA	CASSPQLEETQYF	TGTGCCAGCTCACCACAGCTCGAAGAGACCCAGTACTTC
TRBJ2-1	TRBV3-1/TRBV3-2	NA	CASSLRTSYNEQFF	TGTGCCAGCAGCCTGAGGACTTCCTACAATGAGCAGTTCTTC
TRBJ2-7	TRBV6-1	TRBD2	CASSGALAVAGDEQYF	TGTGCCAGCAGTGGGGCCCTCGCGGTAGCGGGCGACGAGCAGTACTTC
TRBJ2-1	TRBV19	TRBD1	CASNNRGTGGGNEQFF	TGTGCCAGTAACAACCGGGGGACAGGGGGTGGCAATGAGCAGTTCTTC
TRBJ2-3	TRBV24-1	NA	CATSDRITSSTDTQYF	TGTGCCACCAGTGACCGAATAACTTCTAGCACAGATACGCAGTATTTT
TRBJ2-2	TRBV18	NA	CASSHDRPPDGELFF	TGTGCCAGCTCACACGACAGACCTCCGGACGGGGAGCTGTTTTTT
TRBJ1-4	TRBV9	NA	CASSLQPATNEKLFF	TGTGCCAGCAGCTTACAGCCTGCAACTAATGAAAAACTGTTTTTT
TRBJ2-3	TRBV18	TRBD2	CASSPIPGLAGSSTDTQYF	TGTGCCAGCTCACCCATCCCGGGACTAGCGGGATCTAGCACAGATACGCAGTATTTT
TRBJ1-2	TRBV7-3	NA	CASSSGALYGYTF	TGTGCCAGCAGCTCTGGGGCACTTTATGGCTACACCTTC
TRBJ1-1	TRBV30	TRBD1	CAWKQGAGSVTEAFF	TGTGCCTGGAAGCAGGGGGCAGGGTCTGTTACTGAAGCTTTCTTT
TRBJ1-2	TRBV27	TRBD1	CASGALLGTGNGYTF	TGTGCCAGCGGAGCTCTTCTGGGGACAGGGAATGGCTACACCTTC